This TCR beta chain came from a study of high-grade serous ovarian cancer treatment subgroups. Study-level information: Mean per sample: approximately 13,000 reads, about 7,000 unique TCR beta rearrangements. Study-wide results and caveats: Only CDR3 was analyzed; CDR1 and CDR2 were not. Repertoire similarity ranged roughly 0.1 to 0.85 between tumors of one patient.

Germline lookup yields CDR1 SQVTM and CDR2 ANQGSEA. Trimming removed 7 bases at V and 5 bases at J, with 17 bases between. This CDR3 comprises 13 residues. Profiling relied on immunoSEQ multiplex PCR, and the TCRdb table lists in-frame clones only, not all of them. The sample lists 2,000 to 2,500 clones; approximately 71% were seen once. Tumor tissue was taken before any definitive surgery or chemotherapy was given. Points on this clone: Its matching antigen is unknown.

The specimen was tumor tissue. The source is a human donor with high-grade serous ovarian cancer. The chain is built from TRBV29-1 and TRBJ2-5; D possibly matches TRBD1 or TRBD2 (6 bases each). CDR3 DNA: TGCAGCGCCGTGAGGGGGGCGAAGGAGACCCAGTACTTC. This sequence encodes CSAVRGAKETQYF.